This note documents a single T cell receptor (beta chain) sequence. A second PCR of roughly 7 to 11 cycles used a sample-barcoded 5' primer and a J-beta primer mix. Each CDR3 protein is one row after TCRdb ran MiXCR on the 5' RACE reads. The table lists over 500,000 distinct CDR3 sequences, about 26% of them singletons. The donors, aged about 6 to 100, were healthy Caucasians from Russia. The sample belongs to a study of blood T cells in healthy people across ages. This CDR3 has 17 amino acids. Germline CDR1 is LGHNT and CDR2 is FRNRAP. The germline V and J ends were trimmed by 1 base and 0 bases, with 15 bases remaining between them. These data also formed part of another study, on T cells of mothers and their children.

This receptor was taken from a boy between 2 and 15 years old in good health. Material for sequencing was blood. The V gene is TRBV12-5, the J gene TRBJ1-2; D may be TRBD1 (5 bases). CDR3 sequence reads: CASGLALQVTSNYGYTF. The CDR3 DNA sequence: TGTGCTAGTGGTTTGGCCCTACAGGTAACCTCTAACTATGGCTACACCTTC.